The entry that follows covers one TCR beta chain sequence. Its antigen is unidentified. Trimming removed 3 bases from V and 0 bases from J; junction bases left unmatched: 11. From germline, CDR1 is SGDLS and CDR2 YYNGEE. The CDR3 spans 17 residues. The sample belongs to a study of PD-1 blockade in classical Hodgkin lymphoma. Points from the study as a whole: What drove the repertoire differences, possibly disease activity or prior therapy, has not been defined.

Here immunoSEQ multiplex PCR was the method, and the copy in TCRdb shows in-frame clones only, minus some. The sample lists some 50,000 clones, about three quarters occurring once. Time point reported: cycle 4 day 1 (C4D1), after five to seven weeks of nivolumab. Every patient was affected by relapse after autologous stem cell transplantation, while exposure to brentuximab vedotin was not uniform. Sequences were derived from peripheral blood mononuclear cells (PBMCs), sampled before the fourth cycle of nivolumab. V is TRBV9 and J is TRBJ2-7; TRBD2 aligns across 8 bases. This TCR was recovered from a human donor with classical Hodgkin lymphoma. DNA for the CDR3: TGTGCCAGCAGCGCCGAAGATGGGCGGGGGGACTCCTACGAGCAGTACTTC. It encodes CASSAEDGRGDSYEQYF.